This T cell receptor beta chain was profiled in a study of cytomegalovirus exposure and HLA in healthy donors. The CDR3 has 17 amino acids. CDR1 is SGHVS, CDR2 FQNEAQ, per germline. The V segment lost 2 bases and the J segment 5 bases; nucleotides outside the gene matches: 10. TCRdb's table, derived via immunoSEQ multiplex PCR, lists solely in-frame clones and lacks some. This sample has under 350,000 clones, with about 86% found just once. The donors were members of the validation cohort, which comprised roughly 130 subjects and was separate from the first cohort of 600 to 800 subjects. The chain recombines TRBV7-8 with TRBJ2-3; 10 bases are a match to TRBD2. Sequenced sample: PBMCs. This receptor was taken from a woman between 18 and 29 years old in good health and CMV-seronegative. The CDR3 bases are TGTGCCAGCAGCTTAATAAAAAGCGGGAGGGTGAGAGATACGCAGTATTTT. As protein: CASSLIKSGRVRDTQYF.